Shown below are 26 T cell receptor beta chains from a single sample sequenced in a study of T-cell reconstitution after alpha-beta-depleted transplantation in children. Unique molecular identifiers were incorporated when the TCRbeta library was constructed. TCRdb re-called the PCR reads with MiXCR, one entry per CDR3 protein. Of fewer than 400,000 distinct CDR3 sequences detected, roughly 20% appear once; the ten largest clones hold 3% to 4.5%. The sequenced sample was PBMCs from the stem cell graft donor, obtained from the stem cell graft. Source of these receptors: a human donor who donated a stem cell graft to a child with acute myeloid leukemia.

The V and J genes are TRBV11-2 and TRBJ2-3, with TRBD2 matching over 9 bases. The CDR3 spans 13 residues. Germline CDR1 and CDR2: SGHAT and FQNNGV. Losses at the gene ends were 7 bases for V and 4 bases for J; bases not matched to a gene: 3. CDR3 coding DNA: TGTGCCAGCACCAGACTAGCGGCAGATACGCAGTATTTT. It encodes CASTRLAADTQYF.

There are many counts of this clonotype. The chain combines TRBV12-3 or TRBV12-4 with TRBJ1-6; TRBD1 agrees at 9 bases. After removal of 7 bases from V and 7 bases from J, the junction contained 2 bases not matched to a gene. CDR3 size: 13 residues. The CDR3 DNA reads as TGTGCCAGCACCACAGGGGGCAATTCACCCCTCCACTTT. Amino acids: CASTTGGNSPLHF.

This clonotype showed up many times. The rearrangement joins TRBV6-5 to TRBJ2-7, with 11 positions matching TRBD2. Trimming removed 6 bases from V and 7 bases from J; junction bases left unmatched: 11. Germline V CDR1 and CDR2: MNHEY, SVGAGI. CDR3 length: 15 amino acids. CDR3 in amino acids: CASRPNSGRAREQYF. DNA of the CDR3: TGTGCCAGCAGACCCAATAGCGGGAGGGCCCGAGAGCAGTACTTC.

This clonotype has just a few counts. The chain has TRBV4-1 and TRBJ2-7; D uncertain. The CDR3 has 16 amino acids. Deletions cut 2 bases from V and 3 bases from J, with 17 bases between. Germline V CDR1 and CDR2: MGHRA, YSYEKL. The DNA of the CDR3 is TGCGCCAGCAGCCAATCTGGCGGAAAGGGTATCTACGAGCAGTACTTC. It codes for CASSQSGGKGIYEQYF.

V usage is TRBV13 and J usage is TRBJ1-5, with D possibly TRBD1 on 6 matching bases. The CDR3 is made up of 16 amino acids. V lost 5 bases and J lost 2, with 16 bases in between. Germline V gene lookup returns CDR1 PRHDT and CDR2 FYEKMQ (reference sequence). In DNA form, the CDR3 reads TGTGCCAGCAGCCGCGACCAGGGGAGCGGCAATCAGCCCCAGCATTTT. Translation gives CASSRDQGSGNQPQHF. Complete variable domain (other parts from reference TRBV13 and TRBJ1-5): AAGVIQSPRHLIKEKRETATLKCYPIPRHDTVYWYQQGPGQDPQFLISFYEKMQSDKGSIPDRFSAQQFSDYHSELNMSSLELGDSALYFCASSRDQGSGNQPQHFGDGTRLSIL.

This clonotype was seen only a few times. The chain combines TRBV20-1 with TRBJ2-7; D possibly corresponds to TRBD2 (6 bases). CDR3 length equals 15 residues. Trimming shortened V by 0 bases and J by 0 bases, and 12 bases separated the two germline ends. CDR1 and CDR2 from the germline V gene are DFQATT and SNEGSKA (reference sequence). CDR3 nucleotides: TGCAGTGCTAGAGAACCCTACGGGGGCTCCTACGAGCAGTACTTC. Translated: CSAREPYGGSYEQYF.

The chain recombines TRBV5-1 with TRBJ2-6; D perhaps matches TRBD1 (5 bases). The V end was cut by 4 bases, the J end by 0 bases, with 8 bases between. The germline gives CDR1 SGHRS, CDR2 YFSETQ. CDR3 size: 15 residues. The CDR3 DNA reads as TGCGCCAGCAGCCGACAGAGCTCTGGGGCCAACGTCCTGACTTTC. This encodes CASSRQSSGANVLTF.

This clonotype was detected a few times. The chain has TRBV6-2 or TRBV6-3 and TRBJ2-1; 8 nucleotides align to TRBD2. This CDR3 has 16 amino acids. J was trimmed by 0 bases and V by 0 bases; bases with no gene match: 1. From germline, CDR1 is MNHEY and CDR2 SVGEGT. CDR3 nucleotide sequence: TGTGCCAGCAGTTACTCACTAGCGGTCTCCTACAATGAGCAGTTCTTC. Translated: CASSYSLAVSYNEQFF.

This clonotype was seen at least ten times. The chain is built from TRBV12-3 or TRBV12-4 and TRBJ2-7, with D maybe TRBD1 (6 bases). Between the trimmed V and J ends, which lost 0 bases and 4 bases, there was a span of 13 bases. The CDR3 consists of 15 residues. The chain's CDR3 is CASSLAPGHRYEQYF. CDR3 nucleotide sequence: TGTGCCAGCAGTTTAGCGCCGGGACACCGTTACGAGCAGTACTTC.

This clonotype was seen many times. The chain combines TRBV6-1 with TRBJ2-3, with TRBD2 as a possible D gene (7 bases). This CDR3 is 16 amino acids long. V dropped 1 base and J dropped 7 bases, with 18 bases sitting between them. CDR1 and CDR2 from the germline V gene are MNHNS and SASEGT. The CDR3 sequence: CASSEGLADSGYTQYF. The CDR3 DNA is TGTGCCAGCAGTGAAGGGCTAGCGGACAGCGGTTATACGCAGTATTTT.

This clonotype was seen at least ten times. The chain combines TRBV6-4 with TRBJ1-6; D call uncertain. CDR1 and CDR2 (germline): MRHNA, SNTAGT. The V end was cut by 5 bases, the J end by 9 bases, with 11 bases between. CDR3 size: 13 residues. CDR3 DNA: TGTGCCAGCAGTCCCACGGGCGGTTCACCCCTCCACTTT. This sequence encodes CASSPTGGSPLHF.

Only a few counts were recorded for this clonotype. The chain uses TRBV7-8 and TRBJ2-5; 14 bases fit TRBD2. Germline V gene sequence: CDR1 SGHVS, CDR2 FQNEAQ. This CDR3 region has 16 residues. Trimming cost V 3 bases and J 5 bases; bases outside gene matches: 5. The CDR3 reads CASSFGLAGGGETQYF. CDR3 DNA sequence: TGTGCCAGCAGCTTCGGACTAGCGGGAGGTGGGGAGACCCAGTACTTC.

The CDR3 nucleotides are TGCAGCGTCGAGGGGTCCGGGGGGAGTGGGACTGAAGCTTTCTTT. This encodes CSVEGSGGSGTEAFF. V usage is TRBV29-1 and J usage is TRBJ1-1, with a tentative D call TRBD1 (5 bases). Per germline, CDR1 SQVTM and CDR2 ANQGSEA. The CDR3 sequence is 15 residues long. Trimming pared 6 bases from V and 5 bases from J, leaving 22 bases between.

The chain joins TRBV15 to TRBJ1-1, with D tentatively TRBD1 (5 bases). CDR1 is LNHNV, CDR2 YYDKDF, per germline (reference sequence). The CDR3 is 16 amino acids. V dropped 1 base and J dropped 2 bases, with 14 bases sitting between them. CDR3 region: CATSRVRAGPNTEAFF. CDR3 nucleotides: TGTGCCACCAGCAGAGTAAGGGCGGGACCCAACACTGAAGCTTTCTTT.

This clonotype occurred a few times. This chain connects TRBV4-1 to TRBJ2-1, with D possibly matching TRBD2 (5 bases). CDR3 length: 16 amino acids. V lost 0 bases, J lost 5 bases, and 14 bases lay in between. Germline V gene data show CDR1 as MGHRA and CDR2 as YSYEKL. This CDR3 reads CASSQEQFDYNNEQFF. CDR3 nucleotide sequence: TGCGCCAGCAGCCAAGAACAATTCGACTACAACAATGAGCAGTTCTTC.

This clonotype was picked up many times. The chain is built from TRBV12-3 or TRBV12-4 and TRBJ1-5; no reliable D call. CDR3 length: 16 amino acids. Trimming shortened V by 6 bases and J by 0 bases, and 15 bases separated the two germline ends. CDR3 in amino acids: CASSPELGYSNQPQHF. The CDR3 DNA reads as TGTGCCAGCAGCCCCGAGCTTGGGTATAGCAATCAGCCCCAGCATTTT.

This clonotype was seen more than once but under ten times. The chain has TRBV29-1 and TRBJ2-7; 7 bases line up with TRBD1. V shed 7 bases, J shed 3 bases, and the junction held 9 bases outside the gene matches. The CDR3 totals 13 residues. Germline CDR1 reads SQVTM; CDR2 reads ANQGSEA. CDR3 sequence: CSAGQSQSYEQYF. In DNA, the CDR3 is TGCAGCGCGGGACAGTCACAAAGCTACGAGCAGTACTTC.

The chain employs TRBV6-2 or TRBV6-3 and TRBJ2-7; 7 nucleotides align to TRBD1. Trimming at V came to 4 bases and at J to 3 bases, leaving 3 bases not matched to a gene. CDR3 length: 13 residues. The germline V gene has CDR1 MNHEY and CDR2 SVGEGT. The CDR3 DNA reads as TGTGCCAGCAGTTGGGACAGCGGCTACGAGCAGTACTTC. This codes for CASSWDSGYEQYF.

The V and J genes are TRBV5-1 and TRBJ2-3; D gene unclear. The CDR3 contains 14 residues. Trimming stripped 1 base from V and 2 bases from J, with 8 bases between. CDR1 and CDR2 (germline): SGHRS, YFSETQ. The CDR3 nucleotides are TGCGCCAGCAGCTTGCGGCGGCCCACAGATACGCAGTATTTT. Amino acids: CASSLRRPTDTQYF. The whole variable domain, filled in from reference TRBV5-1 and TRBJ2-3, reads KAGVTQTPRYLIKTRGQQVTLSCSPISGHRSVSWYQQTPGQGLQFLFEYFSETQRNKGNFPGRFSGRQFSNSRSEMNVSTLELGDSALYLCASSLRRPTDTQYFGPGTRLTVL.

CDR3 nucleotides: TGTGCCAGCAGTCCCGACAGTTTCAACGTCCTGACTTTC. Protein sequence: CASSPDSFNVLTF. The J gene is TRBJ2-6, the V gene TRBV27, with D possibly matching TRBD1 (5 bases). The CDR3 sequence is 13 residues long. The germline CDR1 and CDR2 sequences are MNHEY and SMNVEV (reference sequence). Between the trimmed V and J ends, which lost 5 bases and 9 bases, there was a span of 11 bases.

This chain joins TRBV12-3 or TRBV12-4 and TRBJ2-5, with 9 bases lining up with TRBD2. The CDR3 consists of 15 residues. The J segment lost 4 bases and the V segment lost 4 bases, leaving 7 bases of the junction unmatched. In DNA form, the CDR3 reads TGTGCCAGCAGTTCCTCTAGCGGGATACGAGAGACCCAGTACTTC. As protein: CASSSSSGIRETQYF.

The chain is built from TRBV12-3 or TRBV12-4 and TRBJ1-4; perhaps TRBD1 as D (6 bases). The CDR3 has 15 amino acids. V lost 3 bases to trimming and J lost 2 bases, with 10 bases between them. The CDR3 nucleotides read TGTGCCAGCAGTTTTGGGGGGCTCACTAATGAAAAACTGTTTTTT. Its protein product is CASSFGGLTNEKLFF.

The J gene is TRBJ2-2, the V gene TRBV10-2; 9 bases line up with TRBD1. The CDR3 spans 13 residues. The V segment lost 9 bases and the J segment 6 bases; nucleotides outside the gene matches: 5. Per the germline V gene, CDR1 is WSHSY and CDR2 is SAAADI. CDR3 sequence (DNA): TGCGCCAGTCATAGACAGGGGGCCGGGGAGCTGTTTTTT. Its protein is CASHRQGAGELFF.

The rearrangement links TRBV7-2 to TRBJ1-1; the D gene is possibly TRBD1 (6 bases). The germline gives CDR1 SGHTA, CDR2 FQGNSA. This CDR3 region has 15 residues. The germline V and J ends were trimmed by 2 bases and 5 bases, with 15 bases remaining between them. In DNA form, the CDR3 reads TGTGCCAGCAGCTTACCCAGGGGCGGCGGGACTGAAGCTTTCTTT. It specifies CASSLPRGGGTEAFF.

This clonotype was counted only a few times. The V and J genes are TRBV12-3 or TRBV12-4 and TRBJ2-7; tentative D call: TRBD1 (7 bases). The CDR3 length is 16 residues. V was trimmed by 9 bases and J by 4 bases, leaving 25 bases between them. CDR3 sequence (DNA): TGTGCCAGTTCCGGCTTCGGCTTGACAGGGAGGTACGAGCAGTACTTC. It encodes CASSGFGLTGRYEQYF.

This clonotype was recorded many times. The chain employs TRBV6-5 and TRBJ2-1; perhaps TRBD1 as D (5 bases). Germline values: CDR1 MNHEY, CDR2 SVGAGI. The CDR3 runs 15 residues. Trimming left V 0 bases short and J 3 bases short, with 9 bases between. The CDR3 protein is CASSYSQGGYNEQFF. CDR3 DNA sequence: TGTGCCAGCAGTTACTCTCAGGGTGGCTACAATGAGCAGTTCTTC.